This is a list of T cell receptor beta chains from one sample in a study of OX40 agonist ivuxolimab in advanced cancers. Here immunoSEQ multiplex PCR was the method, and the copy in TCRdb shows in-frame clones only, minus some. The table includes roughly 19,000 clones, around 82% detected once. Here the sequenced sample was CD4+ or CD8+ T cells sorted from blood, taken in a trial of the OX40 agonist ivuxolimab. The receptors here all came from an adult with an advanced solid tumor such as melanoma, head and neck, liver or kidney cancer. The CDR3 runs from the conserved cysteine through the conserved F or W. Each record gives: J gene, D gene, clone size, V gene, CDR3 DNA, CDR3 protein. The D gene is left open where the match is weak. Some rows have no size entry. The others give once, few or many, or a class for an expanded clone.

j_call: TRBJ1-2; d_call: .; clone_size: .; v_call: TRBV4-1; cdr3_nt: TGCGCCAGCACCATCACTGTGAAGGGGCAGGATGGCTACACCTTC; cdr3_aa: CASTITVKGQDGYTF
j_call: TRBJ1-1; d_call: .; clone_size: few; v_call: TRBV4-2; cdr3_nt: TGTGCCAGCAGCCAAGCTCAGGGCAGGGGATATGAAGCTTTCTTT; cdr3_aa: CASSQAQGRGYEAFF
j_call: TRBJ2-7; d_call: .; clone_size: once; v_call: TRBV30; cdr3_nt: TGTGCCTGGATAAATTCCGGCCAGAGCTACGAGCAGTACTTC; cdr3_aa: CAWINSGQSYEQYF
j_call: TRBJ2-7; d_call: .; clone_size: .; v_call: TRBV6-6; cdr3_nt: TGTGCCAGCAGTTACTCTTCGTGGCGGGACTACGAGCAGTACTTC; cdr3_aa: CASSYSSWRDYEQYF
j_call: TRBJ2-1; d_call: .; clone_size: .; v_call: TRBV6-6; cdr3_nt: TGTGCCAGCAGTTACGGGACACCCTCCTACAATGAGCAGTTCTTC; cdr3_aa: CASSYGTPSYNEQFF
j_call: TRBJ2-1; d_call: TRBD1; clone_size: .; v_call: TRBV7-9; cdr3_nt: TGTGCCAGCAGCAGAGACAGGGCCGAGCAGTTCTTC; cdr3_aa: CASSRDRAEQFF
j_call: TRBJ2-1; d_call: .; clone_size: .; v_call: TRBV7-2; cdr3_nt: TGTGCCAGCAGCTCAACTTTCCCGGGCTATGAGCAGTTCTTC; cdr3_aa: CASSSTFPGYEQFF
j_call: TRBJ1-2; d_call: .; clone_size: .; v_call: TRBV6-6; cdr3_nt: TGTGCCAGCAGTTACGGGGATAAGGGCTACACCTTC; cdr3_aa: CASSYGDKGYTF
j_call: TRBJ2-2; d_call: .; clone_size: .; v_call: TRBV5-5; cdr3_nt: TGTGCCAGCAGCTTGTACACAGGGCCCGGGGAGCTGTTTTTT; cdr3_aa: CASSLYTGPGELFF
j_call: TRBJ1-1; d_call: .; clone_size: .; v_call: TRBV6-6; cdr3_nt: TGTGCCAGCAGTTACAGTCGATTAGGGACTGAAGCTTTCTTT; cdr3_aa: CASSYSRLGTEAFF
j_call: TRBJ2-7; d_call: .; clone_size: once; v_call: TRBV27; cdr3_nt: TGTGCCAGCAGTTTATCGGGCAGCTACGAGCAGTACTTC; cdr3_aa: CASSLSGSYEQYF
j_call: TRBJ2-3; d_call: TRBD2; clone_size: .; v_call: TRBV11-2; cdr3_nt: TGTGCCAGCAGCTTAGTGGCTAGCGGGGGTCTCTCAAGCACAGATACGCAGTATTTT; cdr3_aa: CASSLVASGGLSSTDTQYF
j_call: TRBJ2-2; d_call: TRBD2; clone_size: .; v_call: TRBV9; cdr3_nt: TGTGCCAGCAGCTCTAGCGGGATTGGCACCGGGGAGCTGTTTTTT; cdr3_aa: CASSSSGIGTGELFF
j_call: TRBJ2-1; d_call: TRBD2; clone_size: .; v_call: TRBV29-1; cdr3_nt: TGCAGCGTTGAAGCTAGCGGGGGGGTCATCGATGAGCAGTTCTTC; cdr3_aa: CSVEASGGVIDEQFF
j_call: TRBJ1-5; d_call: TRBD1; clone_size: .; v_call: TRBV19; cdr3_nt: TGTGCCAGTAGTATACTGGGGACAGGGGTTAGCAATCAGCCCCAGCATTTT; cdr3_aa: CASSILGTGVSNQPQHF
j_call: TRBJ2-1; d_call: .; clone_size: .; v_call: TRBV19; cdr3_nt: TGTGCCACAAGAGTCAGGACGGTATACAATGAGCAGTTCTTC; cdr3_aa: CATRVRTVYNEQFF
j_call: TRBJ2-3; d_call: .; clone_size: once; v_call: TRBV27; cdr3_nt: TGTGCCAGCAGTTTATTACCCCCACCGAGTTCTAGCACAGATACGCAGTATTTT; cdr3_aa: CASSLLPPPSSSTDTQYF
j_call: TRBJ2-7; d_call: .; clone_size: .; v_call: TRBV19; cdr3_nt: TGTGCCAGTAGTCCGGGGGCCTACGAGCAGTACTTC; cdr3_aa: CASSPGAYEQYF
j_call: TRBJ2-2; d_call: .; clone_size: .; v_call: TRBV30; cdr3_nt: TGTGCCTGGATTTCCGCGGAAAACACCGGGGAGCTGTTTTTT; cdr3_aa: CAWISAENTGELFF
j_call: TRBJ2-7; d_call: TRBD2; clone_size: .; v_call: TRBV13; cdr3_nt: TGTGCCAGCGCCACGGGAGGGGCCGAGCAGTACTTC; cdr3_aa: CASATGGAEQYF
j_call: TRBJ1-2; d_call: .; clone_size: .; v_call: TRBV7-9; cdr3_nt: TGTGCCAGCAGCTCCGTCGGACGTACGGAGGACGGCTACACCTTC; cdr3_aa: CASSSVGRTEDGYTF
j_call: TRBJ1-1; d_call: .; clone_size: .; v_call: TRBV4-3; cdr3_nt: TGCGCCAGCAGCCAAACAATGAACACTGGAGCTTTCTTT; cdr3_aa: CASSQTMNTGAFF
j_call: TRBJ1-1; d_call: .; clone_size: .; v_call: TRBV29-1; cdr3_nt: TGCAGCGTTGAACATGGGGGGTACACTGAAGCTTTCTTT; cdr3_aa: CSVEHGGYTEAFF
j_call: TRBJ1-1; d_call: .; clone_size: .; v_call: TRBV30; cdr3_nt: TGTGCCTGGAATTACAGGGCGGACACTGAAGCTTTCTTT; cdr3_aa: CAWNYRADTEAFF
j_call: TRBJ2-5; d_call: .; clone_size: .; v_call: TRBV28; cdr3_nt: TGTGCCAGCAGCCGAGGCGGGGATCGCACTGAGACCCAGTACTTC; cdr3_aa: CASSRGGDRTETQYF
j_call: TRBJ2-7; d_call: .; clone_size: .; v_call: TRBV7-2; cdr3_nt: TGTGCCAGCAGCCAGCAGTACTTC; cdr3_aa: CASSQQYF
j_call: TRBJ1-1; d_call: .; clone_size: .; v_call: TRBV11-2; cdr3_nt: TGTGCCAGCAGCTTAGTGGGAACTGAAGCTTTCTTT; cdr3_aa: CASSLVGTEAFF
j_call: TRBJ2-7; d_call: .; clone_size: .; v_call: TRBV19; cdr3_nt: TGTGCCAGTAGTCTACAGGGATCGACCTACGAGCAGTACTTC; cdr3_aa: CASSLQGSTYEQYF
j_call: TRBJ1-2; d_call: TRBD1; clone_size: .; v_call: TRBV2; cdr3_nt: TGTGCCAGCAGCAGCCCCGAAGGGGGCGACTATGGCTACACCTTC; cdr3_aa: CASSSPEGGDYGYTF
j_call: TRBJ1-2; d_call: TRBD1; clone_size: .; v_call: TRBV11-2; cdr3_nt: TGTGCCAGCAGCTTGGCTCTAGGGCAGGGGGCTAACTATGGCTACACCTTC; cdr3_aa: CASSLALGQGANYGYTF
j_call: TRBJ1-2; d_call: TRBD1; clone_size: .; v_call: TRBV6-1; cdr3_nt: TGTGCCAGCAGTGAAGCATTTGGACAGGGGAGGCGGGTCGGCTATGGCTACACCTTC; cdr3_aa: CASSEAFGQGRRVGYGYTF
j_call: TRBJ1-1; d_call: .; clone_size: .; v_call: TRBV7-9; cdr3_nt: TGTGCCAGCAGCCCCCCCGGAGGAGTGAACACTGAAGCTTTCTTT; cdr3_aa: CASSPPGGVNTEAFF
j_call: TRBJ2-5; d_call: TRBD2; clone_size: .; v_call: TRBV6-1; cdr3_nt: TGTGCCAGCAGTGAAGAAGGCAGCGGGGGGAAAGAGACCCAGTACTTC; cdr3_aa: CASSEEGSGGKETQYF
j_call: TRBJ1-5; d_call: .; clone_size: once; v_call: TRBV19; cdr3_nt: TGTGCCAGTAAGGTGGCGTCAGGGAGCAATCAGCCCCAGCATTTT; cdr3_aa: CASKVASGSNQPQHF
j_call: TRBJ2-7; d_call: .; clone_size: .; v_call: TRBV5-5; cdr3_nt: TGTGCCAGCAGCCCGGGCCAGTACGAGCAGTACTTC; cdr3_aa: CASSPGQYEQYF
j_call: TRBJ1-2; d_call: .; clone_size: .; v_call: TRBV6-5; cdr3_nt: TGTGCCAGCAGTTACGCGAAAGACAACTATGGCTACACCTTC; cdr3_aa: CASSYAKDNYGYTF
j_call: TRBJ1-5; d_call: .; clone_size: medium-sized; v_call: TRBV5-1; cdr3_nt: TGCGCCAGCAGCTTGGAGGCAGGGAATCAGCCCCAGCATTTT; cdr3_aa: CASSLEAGNQPQHF
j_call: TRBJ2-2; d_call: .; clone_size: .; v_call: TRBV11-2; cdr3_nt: TGTGCCAGCAGCTTATCCGGGCACGGAACCGGGGAGCTGTTTTTT; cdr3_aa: CASSLSGHGTGELFF
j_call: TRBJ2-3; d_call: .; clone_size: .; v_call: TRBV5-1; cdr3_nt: TGCGCCAGCAGCTTCCTGAGCACAGATACGCAGTATTTT; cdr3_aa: CASSFLSTDTQYF
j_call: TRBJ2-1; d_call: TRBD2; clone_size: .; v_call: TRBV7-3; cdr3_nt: TGTGCCAGCAGCAGACTAGCGGGGGGCCCCAGCTCCTACAATGAGCAGTTCTTC; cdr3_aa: CASSRLAGGPSSYNEQFF
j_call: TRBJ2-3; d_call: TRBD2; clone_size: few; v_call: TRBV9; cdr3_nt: TGTGCCAGTCAAGACCGGGGGGGCACAGATACGCAGTATTTT; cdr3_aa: CASQDRGGTDTQYF
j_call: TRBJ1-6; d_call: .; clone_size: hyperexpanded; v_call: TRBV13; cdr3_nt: TGTGCCAGCAGCTTAGCGCGGGACAATTCACCCCTCCACTTT; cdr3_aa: CASSLARDNSPLHF
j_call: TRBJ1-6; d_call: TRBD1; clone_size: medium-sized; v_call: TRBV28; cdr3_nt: TGTGCCAGCAGTTTGGAACAGGGGGCTGGGAATTCACCCCTCCACTTT; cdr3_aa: CASSLEQGAGNSPLHF
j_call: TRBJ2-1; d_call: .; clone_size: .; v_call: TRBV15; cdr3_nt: TGTGCCACCAGCGGCGGTTTGGAGCAGTTCTTC; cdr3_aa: CATSGGLEQFF
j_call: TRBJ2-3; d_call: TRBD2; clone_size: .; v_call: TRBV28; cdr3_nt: TGTGCCAGCAGTTTCACTAGCGCTAGCACAGATACGCAGTATTTT; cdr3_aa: CASSFTSASTDTQYF
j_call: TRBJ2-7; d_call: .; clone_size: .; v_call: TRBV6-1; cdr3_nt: TGTGCCAGCGAGGGCAGGGACTACGAGCAGTACTTC; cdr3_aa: CASEGRDYEQYF